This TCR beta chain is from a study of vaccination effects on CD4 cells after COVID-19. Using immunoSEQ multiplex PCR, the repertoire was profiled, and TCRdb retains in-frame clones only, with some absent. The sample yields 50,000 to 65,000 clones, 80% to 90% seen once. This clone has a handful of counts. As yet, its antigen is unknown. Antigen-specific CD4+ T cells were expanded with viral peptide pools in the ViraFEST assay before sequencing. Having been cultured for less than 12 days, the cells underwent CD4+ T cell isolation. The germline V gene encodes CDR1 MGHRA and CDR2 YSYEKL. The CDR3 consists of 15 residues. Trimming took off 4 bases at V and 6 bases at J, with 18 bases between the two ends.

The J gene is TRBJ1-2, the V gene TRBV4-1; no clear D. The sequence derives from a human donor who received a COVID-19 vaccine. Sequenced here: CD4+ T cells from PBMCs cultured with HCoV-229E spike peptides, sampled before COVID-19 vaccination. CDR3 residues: CASSRPGPLHDGYTF. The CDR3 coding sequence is TGCGCCAGCAGCCGACCGGGTCCGCTTCATGATGGCTACACCTTC.